The present entry profiles one TCR beta chain with its context. The entry originates in a study of CD8+CD57+ T cells in acquired aplastic anemia. Profiling of TCR beta VDJ combinations and CDR3 sequences used genomic DNA as template. TCRdb fed the reads into MiXCR, producing one record per CDR3 protein. Of fewer than 150,000 distinct CDR3 sequences in the sample, 48% were seen once. The clonotype was recovered from a human donor in good health, serving as a control. The source material was sorted CD4+, CD8+, or CD8+CD57+ T cells (not recorded which) from PBMCs.

CDR3 coding DNA: TGTGCCATCAGTGAGGGTTGGCGGGACAGCGGCCAGGGGGAGCAGTACTTC. This gives the protein CAISEGWRDSGQGEQYF. This chain uses TRBV10-3 with TRBJ2-7; a possible D gene is TRBD1 (7 bases). Trimming cost V 2 bases and J 7 bases, with 24 bases left between them. The CDR3 spans 17 residues. Germline-derived CDR1 and CDR2 are ENHRY and SYGVKD.